This TCR beta chain came from a study of blood T cell repertoires in COVID-19. Study as a whole: T cells, B-cell-depleted T cells, or PBMCs provided the cDNA or gDNA that served as material.

Per the authors' pipeline: By means of reference gene primer amplification, nucleated cell counts were estimated. Here immunoSEQ multiplex PCR was the method, and the copy in TCRdb shows in-frame clones only, minus some. V and J calls and clone size come straight from that table; D and trimming were deduced from the DNA. This table has fewer than 350,000 clones, roughly 85% appearing once. Recruitment covered under 25 US areas and drew participants whose ages spanned about 18 to 100 years. Cohort 3 donors counted as recovered after two negative PCRs, clearance, or resolved symptoms. This clone appeared a single time. V lost 8 bases to trimming and J lost 6 bases; unmatched junction nucleotides: 12. Germline lookup yields CDR1 MDHEN and CDR2 SYDVKM. This CDR3 has 15 amino acids.

The sequence derives from a woman in her 40s who had recovered from COVID-19. The rearrangement uses TRBV28 and TRBJ2-1; 8 bases are a match to TRBD1. Sequenced material: PBMCs or T cells enriched from blood (not recorded which). The CDR3 loop reads CASHRGGTGINEQFF. For the CDR3, the DNA is TGTGCCAGCCACCGTGGTGGGACAGGAATCAATGAGCAGTTCTTC.